This T cell receptor beta chain was sequenced for a study of blood T cell repertoires in COVID-19. Across the whole study: Both acute and convalescent COVID-19 samples were obtained from the United States, Italy and Spain.

CDR1 is SGHNT, CDR2 YENEEA, per germline. V gave up 1 base and J gave up 3 bases; unmatched junction bases: 9. CDR3 length: 17 residues. TCRdb's copy holds only in-frame clones and misses some; the assay was immunoSEQ multiplex PCR. Here the sample spans fewer than 350,000 clones, roughly 88% being singletons. Across under 25 US areas, participants ranged in age from about 18 to 90 years. The origin of this receptor is a man aged 25 to 45 who had recovered from COVID-19. The V gene is TRBV11-3, the J gene TRBJ2-3, with 8 positions matching TRBD2. The sequenced sample was PBMCs or T cells enriched from blood (not recorded which). This CDR3 reads CASSLGAGGGRTDTQYF. In DNA, the CDR3 is TGTGCCAGCAGCTTAGGGGCCGGGGGGGGACGGACAGATACGCAGTATTTT.